Below, 29 T cell receptor beta chains from the same sample are listed, as sequenced in a study of patients and donors after allogeneic stem cell transplantation (dated by TCRdb to the early 2020s). The method was RT-PCR. The data were produced on a NextSeq 550. TCRdb cleaned the public reads at Q25 with fastp, built clones with MiXCR and kept in-frame beta chains. Every entry covers one CDR3 protein and lists the most common genes and DNA from its rows. This sample lists 200,000 to 250,000 distinct CDR3 sequences; 13% to 15% were detected once. Around a tenth of the sample belongs to the ten largest clones. The sequenced sample consisted of blood, either unsorted or a sorted T cell fraction (not recorded which). The receptors were sampled from a human donor who was either an allogeneic HSCT recipient or a stem cell or donor lymphocyte infusion donor (not recorded which). It is not recorded whose cells these are; they may come from a transplant donor.

A few counts support this clonotype. V usage is TRBV20-1 and J usage is TRBJ1-5; unclear D gene. The germline gives CDR1 DFQATT, CDR2 SNEGSKA (reference sequence). The CDR3 covers 13 residues. Between the trimmed V and J ends, which lost 7 bases and 4 bases, there was a span of 14 bases. CDR3 in DNA: TGCAGTGTTACGGAAGGGCGAAATCAGCCCCAGCATTTT. Residues: CSVTEGRNQPQHF.

The table lists this clonotype with a few counts. The J gene is TRBJ2-1, the V gene TRBV6-1, with D hard to call. CDR3 size: 16 residues. Germline V lookup: CDR1 MNHNS, CDR2 SASEGT. V lost 4 bases and J 4 bases, leaving 17 bases between the germline ends. CDR3 sequence: CASSGLRTGLYNEQFF. CDR3 nucleotide sequence: TGTGCCAGCAGTGGCCTTAGAACGGGTTTGTACAATGAGCAGTTCTTC.

The chain combines TRBV5-6 with TRBJ2-1; 8 bases match TRBD2. The V segment lost 4 bases and the J segment 0 bases; nucleotides outside the gene matches: 6. This CDR3 is built from 16 residues. The germline CDR1 and CDR2 sequences are SGHDT and YYEEEE. The CDR3 here is CASSEGLASSYNEQFF. The DNA for the CDR3 is TGTGCCAGCAGCGAAGGACTAGCCAGCTCCTACAATGAGCAGTTCTTC.

There are many counts of this clonotype. The rearrangement uses TRBV29-1 and TRBJ2-1; 9 bases are a match to TRBD1. The CDR3 is 14 residues long. V trimming: 4 bases; J trimming: 2 bases; junction bases outside the gene matches: 3. Germline CDR1 reads SQVTM; CDR2 reads ANQGSEA. CDR3 loop: CSVVGQGTYNEQFF. CDR3 in DNA: TGCAGCGTTGTGGGACAGGGAACCTACAATGAGCAGTTCTTC.

This clonotype has at least ten counts. The rearrangement links TRBV5-1 to TRBJ2-7; 12 nucleotides agree with TRBD2. The CDR3 has 14 residues. J was trimmed by 4 bases and V by 3 bases; bases with no gene match: 2. CDR1 and CDR2 (germline): SGHRS, YFSETQ. Written as DNA, the CDR3 is TGCGCCAGCAGCTCGACTAGCGGGAGTTACGAGCAGTACTTC. Protein: CASSSTSGSYEQYF.

In its sample, this clonotype was seen many times. The chain employs TRBV5-1 and TRBJ2-5, with TRBD2 matching 8 bases. With 4 bases clipped from V and 5 bases from J, the junction kept 4 bases outside the gene matches. This CDR3 region has 13 residues. Germline loops: CDR1 SGHRS, CDR2 YFSETQ. CDR3 DNA: TGCGCCAGCAGCCAAGCGGGAGCGGAGACCCAGTACTTC. This encodes CASSQAGAETQYF.

A note on this clonotype: This may come from a read error, since a much larger clone is one base off. This chain uses TRBV4-1 with TRBJ1-4, with TRBD1 matching 9 bases. From germline, CDR1 is MGHRA and CDR2 YSYEKL. The CDR3 consists of 16 residues. The CDR3 here is CASSQVQGATNEKLSF. CDR3 DNA: TGCGCCAGCAGCCAAGTACAGGGGGCAACTAATGAAAAACTGTCTTTT.

This clonotype was counted a few times. Written as DNA, the CDR3 is TGTGCCAGCAGGACTGGGGATTTCTACTATGGCTACACCTTC. Translation: CASRTGDFYYGYTF. The gene calls are TRBV6-1 and TRBJ1-2; D is uncertain. The V end was cut by 6 bases, the J end by 3 bases, with 14 bases between. CDR1 MNHNS and CDR2 SASEGT come from the germline V gene. This CDR3 has 14 residues.

The sample holds a few counts of this clonotype. This chain connects TRBV30 to TRBJ2-7, with 10 bases lining up with TRBD1. CDR1 and CDR2 from the germline V gene are GTSNPN and SVGIG (reference sequence). V lost 2 bases to trimming and J lost 6 bases; unmatched junction nucleotides: 7. The CDR3 totals 14 residues. CDR3 protein: CAWSRRTGGTEQYF. CDR3 in DNA: TGTGCCTGGAGTCGTAGGACAGGGGGGACCGAGCAGTACTTC.

The chain uses TRBV9 and TRBJ2-1; 9 bases agree with TRBD2. CDR3 length: 14 amino acids. The V segment lost 0 bases and the J segment 9 bases; nucleotides outside the gene matches: 4. Germline V gives CDR1 SGDLS, CDR2 YYNGEE. The CDR3 loop reads CASSVGGTSLEQFF. The CDR3 bases are TGTGCCAGCAGCGTAGGGGGGACTAGCCTTGAGCAGTTCTTC.

The table lists this clonotype with a few counts. V and J are TRBV6-5 and TRBJ2-7, with 8 bases fitting TRBD2. CDR3 length: 16 amino acids. V shed 0 bases and J 3 bases; nucleotides not matched to a gene: 7. The V gene's germline CDR1 is MNHEY and CDR2 SVGAGI. The CDR3 here is CASSYSPLAELYEQYF. Written as DNA, the CDR3 is TGTGCCAGCAGTTACTCGCCACTAGCGGAACTCTACGAGCAGTACTTC.

This clonotype occurred many times. CDR3 sequence (DNA): TGTGCCAGCAGCCCCGGGGGGGGTCAGAACTATGGCTACACCTTC. Protein product: CASSPGGGQNYGYTF. The V gene is TRBV7-3, the J gene TRBJ1-2; maybe TRBD1 (5 bases). Germline loops: CDR1 SGHTA, CDR2 FQGTGA. The V and J ends lost 5 bases and 2 bases respectively, with 15 bases between them. The CDR3 spans 15 residues.

The gene calls are TRBV30 and TRBJ2-1, with D possibly being TRBD2 (5 bases). Germline V gene sequence: CDR1 GTSNPN, CDR2 SVGIG (reference sequence). V lost 4 bases, J lost 4 bases, and 8 bases lay in between. The CDR3 covers 12 residues. CDR3 region: CAWTGNYNEQFF. Written as DNA, the CDR3 is TGTGCCTGGACCGGGAATTACAATGAGCAGTTCTTC. The variable domain in full, completed from reference TRBV30 and TRBJ2-1, reads SQTIHQWPATLVQPVGSPLSLECTVEGTSNPNLYWYRQAAGRGLQLLFYSVGIGQISSEVPQNLSASRPQDRQFILSSKKLLLSDSGFYLCAWTGNYNEQFFGPGTRLTVL.

The chain uses TRBV19 and TRBJ1-5, with D unclear. Trimming removed 2 bases at V and 7 bases at J, with 6 bases between. The CDR3 runs to 12 residues. Germline CDR1 and CDR2: LNHDA and SQIVND (reference sequence). The CDR3 loop is CASSIRWQPQHF. The CDR3 DNA follows: TGTGCCAGTAGTATAAGGTGGCAGCCCCAGCATTTT.

The V and J genes are TRBV6-5 and TRBJ1-5; D remains ambiguous. CDR3 length equals 13 residues. Germline V lookup: CDR1 MNHEY, CDR2 SVGAGI. The germline V and J ends were trimmed by 0 bases and 4 bases, with 4 bases remaining between them. The chain's CDR3 is CASSYSPNQPQHF. In nucleotides, the CDR3 is TGTGCCAGCAGTTACTCTCCAAATCAGCCCCAGCATTTT.

This clonotype occurred many times. This sequence joins TRBV6-9 and TRBJ2-1; the match to TRBD2 covers 10 bases. Germline lookup yields CDR1 MNHGY and CDR2 SVAAGI. The junction had 15 bases not matched to a gene; V was cut back by 8 bases and J by 14 bases. The CDR3 has 14 residues. The CDR3 here is CASGKKAGGPLEFF. Written as DNA, the CDR3 is TGTGCCAGCGGGAAGAAAGCGGGAGGGCCGTTGGAGTTCTTC.

This clonotype was seen a few times. The chain joins TRBV24-1 to TRBJ2-5; no definite D call. CDR1 KGHDR and CDR2 SFDVKD come from the germline V gene. Trimming removed 4 bases at V and 7 bases at J, with 12 bases between. The CDR3 covers 13 residues. The CDR3 DNA is TGTGCCACCAGTGACACCCGTTGGTGGACCCAGTACTTC. Its translation is CATSDTRWWTQYF.

This clonotype has just a few counts. V and J are TRBV11-3 and TRBJ2-3, with unresolved D. The germline gives CDR1 SGHNT, CDR2 YENEEA. V gave up 5 bases and J gave up 0 bases, with 12 bases separating them. This CDR3 region has 15 residues. CDR3 residues: CASSPPLPSTDTQYF. In DNA, the CDR3 is TGTGCCAGCAGCCCCCCCTTGCCTAGCACAGATACGCAGTATTTT.

The V call is TRBV24-1, the J call TRBJ2-3; D remains unclear. The germline gives CDR1 KGHDR, CDR2 SFDVKD. V was cut by 0 bases and J by 6 bases, with 9 bases left in between. The CDR3 is 14 amino acids. The CDR3 is CATSDLKGGDTQYF. CDR3 DNA: TGTGCCACCAGTGATTTGAAGGGTGGGGATACGCAGTATTTT.

This chain connects TRBV14 to TRBJ2-7; D is perhaps TRBD1 or TRBD2 (5 bases each). Germline CDR1 is SGHDN and CDR2 is FVKESK. V was cut by 4 bases and J by 5 bases, with 15 bases left in between. This CDR3 has 14 amino acids. The CDR3 nucleotides read TGTGCCAGCAGCCTAACCGGGGCCTTGCACGAGCAGTACTTC. Amino acids: CASSLTGALHEQYF.

The genes are TRBV6-2 or TRBV6-3 and TRBJ2-3; possibly TRBD1 or TRBD2 for D (7 bases each). V shed 0 bases and J shed 6 bases, with 13 bases lying between them. The germline CDR1 and CDR2 sequences are MNHEY and SVGEGT. This CDR3 region has 15 residues. The CDR3 spells CASSYSTRGGDTQYF. CDR3 nucleotide sequence: TGTGCCAGCAGTTACTCAACCAGGGGGGGGGATACGCAGTATTTT.

This clonotype was counted many times. In DNA form, the CDR3 reads TGTGCCAGCAGTGTACAGGGGGGGTATGGCTACACCTTC. It codes for CASSVQGGYGYTF. V usage is TRBV27 and J usage is TRBJ1-2; 8 bases agree with TRBD1. CDR3 size: 13 residues. The trim removed 5 bases at V and 5 bases at J, leaving 4 bases unmatched. Germline V gene sequence: CDR1 MNHEY, CDR2 SMNVEV (reference sequence).

This clonotype was observed a few times. The gene calls are TRBV30 and TRBJ2-5, with D unclear. Germline-derived CDR1 and CDR2 are GTSNPN and SVGIG (reference sequence). This CDR3 is built from 12 residues. Trimming cost V 0 bases and J 5 bases, with 7 bases left between them. The CDR3 here is CAWSVLLETQYF. The CDR3 bases are TGTGCCTGGAGTGTACTGCTGGAGACCCAGTACTTC.

The chain carries TRBV2 and TRBJ2-7, with D unresolved. V lost 1 base to trimming and J lost 9 bases, with 13 bases between them. This CDR3 has 13 residues. Germline V gene data show CDR1 as SNHLY and CDR2 as FYNNEI. CDR3 bases: TGTGCCAGCAGTGAAGGAGCAGGAAGAAGGCAGTACTTC. Its protein product is CASSEGAGRRQYF. Full variable domain (rest looked up from reference TRBV2 and TRBJ2-7): EPEVTQTPSHQVTQMGQEVILRCVPISNHLYFYWYRQILGQKVEFLVSFYNNEISEKSEIFDDQFSVERPDGSNFTLKIRSTKLEDSAMYFCASSEGAGRRQYFGPGTRLTVT.

This clonotype has a count of ten or more. The V call is TRBV12-3 or TRBV12-4, the J call TRBJ2-7; 9 nucleotides align to TRBD2. This CDR3 region has 14 residues. Trimming at V came to 6 bases and at J to 4 bases, leaving 7 bases not matched to a gene. This chain's CDR3 is CASSFSGSLYEQYF. The CDR3, as DNA: TGTGCCAGCAGCTTTAGCGGGAGTCTGTACGAGCAGTACTTC.

The V call is TRBV3-1, the J call TRBJ1-1, with a tentative D call TRBD1 (6 bases). The CDR3 runs to 15 residues. V was cut by 4 bases and J by 1 base, with 13 bases left in between. CDR1 is LGHDT and CDR2 is YNNKEL in the germline V gene (reference sequence). The CDR3 nucleotides read TGTGCCAGCAGCCTTCAGGGACACTCGAACACTGAAGCTTTCTTT. It translates to CASSLQGHSNTEAFF.

This clonotype has more than one count but fewer than ten. The CDR3 is CASSPRGTDTQYF. CDR3 nucleotides: TGTGCCAGCAGTCCCCGGGGCACAGATACGCAGTATTTT. The genes are TRBV12-3 or TRBV12-4 and TRBJ2-3; D is unclear. The CDR3 sequence is 13 residues long. V was trimmed by 5 bases and J by 1 base, leaving 7 bases between them.

In this sample, this clonotype turned up many times. The rearrangement joins TRBV5-1 to TRBJ1-1; D is uncertain. Germline values: CDR1 SGHRS, CDR2 YFSETQ. With 2 bases removed from V and 1 base from J, the gap between germline ends came to 6 bases. The CDR3 extends over 13 amino acids. The CDR3 loop is CASSFMKNTEAFF. The CDR3 DNA reads TGCGCCAGCAGCTTTATGAAGAACACTGAAGCTTTCTTT. Filled out from reference TRBV5-1 and TRBJ1-1, the complete variable domain reads KAGVTQTPRYLIKTRGQQVTLSCSPISGHRSVSWYQQTPGQGLQFLFEYFSETQRNKGNFPGRFSGRQFSNSRSEMNVSTLELGDSALYLCASSFMKNTEAFFGQGTRLTVV.

This clonotype was observed many times. The chain is built from TRBV5-1 and TRBJ2-6; D is unclear. V shed 2 bases and J shed 0 bases, with 9 bases lying between them. Germline CDR1 and CDR2: SGHRS and YFSETQ. CDR3 size: 16 residues. The CDR3 region is CASSFVASSGANVLTF. The CDR3 nucleotides are TGCGCCAGCAGCTTCGTGGCCTCCTCTGGGGCCAACGTCCTGACTTTC. Full variable domain (missing parts from reference TRBV5-1 and TRBJ2-6): KAGVTQTPRYLIKTRGQQVTLSCSPISGHRSVSWYQQTPGQGLQFLFEYFSETQRNKGNFPGRFSGRQFSNSRSEMNVSTLELGDSALYLCASSFVASSGANVLTFGAGSRLTVL.